The 4 T cell receptor beta chains given below trace back to one sample, sequenced in a study of blood T cell repertoires in COVID-19 (dated by TCRdb to about 2020). The library was built by means of the immunoSEQ multiplex PCR assay. TCRdb took this table from immuneACCESS and kept in-frame rearrangements with V and J called. Such tables lack part of the clones; where checked against another copy, unresolved V genes explain under half of the gap, and the rest is unexplained. This sample lists fewer than 350,000 clones; 80% to 90% were detected once. Together, the top ten hold about 4% of the sample. The sample was PBMCs or T cells enriched from blood (not recorded which). The receptors derive from a woman between 35 and 50 years old with acute COVID-19.

This chain links TRBV19 with TRBJ1-5, with D unclear. This CDR3 is built from 17 residues. CDR1 and CDR2 from the germline V gene are LNHDA and SQIVND (reference sequence). Between the trimmed V and J ends, which lost 2 bases and 1 base, there was a span of 15 bases. The CDR3 sequence: CASSISGVRASNQPQHF. The CDR3, as DNA: TGTGCCAGTAGTATAAGCGGGGTAAGGGCGAGCAATCAGCCCCAGCATTTT.

This rearrangement joins TRBV2 to TRBJ2-1; 9 nucleotides agree with TRBD2. V shed 6 bases, J shed 4 bases, and the junction held 4 bases outside the gene matches. There are 14 residues in the CDR3. Per germline, CDR1 SNHLY and CDR2 FYNNEI. The chain's CDR3 is CASSLLAGYNEQFF. CDR3 in DNA: TGTGCCAGCAGCCTTCTAGCGGGGTACAATGAGCAGTTCTTC.

The chain is built from TRBV24-1 and TRBJ2-1; TRBD1 might be the D (5 bases). This CDR3 is built from 13 residues. Trimming pared 6 bases from V and 6 bases from J, leaving 11 bases between. The germline CDR1 and CDR2 sequences are KGHDR and SFDVKD. CDR3 protein: CATSSEQGNEQFF. For the CDR3, the DNA is TGTGCCACCAGTTCCGAGCAGGGCAATGAGCAGTTCTTC.

The gene calls are TRBV3-1 (or the pseudogene TRBV3-2) and TRBJ1-4, with unresolved D. The CDR3 totals 12 residues. Germline CDR1 and CDR2: LGHDT and YNNKEL (reference sequence). This CDR3 reads CACGPGNEKLFF. The CDR3, as DNA: TGTGCTTGTGGGCCCGGTAATGAAAAACTGTTTTTT.